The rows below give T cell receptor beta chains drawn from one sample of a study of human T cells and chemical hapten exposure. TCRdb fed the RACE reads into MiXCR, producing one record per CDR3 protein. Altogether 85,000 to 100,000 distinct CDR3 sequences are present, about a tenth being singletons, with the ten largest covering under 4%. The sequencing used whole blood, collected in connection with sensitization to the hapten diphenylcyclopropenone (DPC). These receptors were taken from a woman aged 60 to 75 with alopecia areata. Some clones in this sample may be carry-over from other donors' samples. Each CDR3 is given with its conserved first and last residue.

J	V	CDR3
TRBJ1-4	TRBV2	CASRLMRTNEKLFF
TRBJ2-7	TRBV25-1	CASSPWDDGQEQYF
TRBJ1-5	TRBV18	CASSQGFDQPQHF
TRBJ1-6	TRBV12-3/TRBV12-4	CASSLVAGNFNSPLHF
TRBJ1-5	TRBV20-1	CSARGGDREVWANQPQHF
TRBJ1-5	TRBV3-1	CASSPQGAVSQPQHF
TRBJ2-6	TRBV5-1	CASSNSKTGANVLTF
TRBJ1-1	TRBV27	CASSWQGWDTEAFF
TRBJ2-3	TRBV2	CASSEALAGGITDTQYF
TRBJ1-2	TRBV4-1	CASSQRMQGDRGLYGYTF
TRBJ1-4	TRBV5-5	CASSSRRGGSGEKLFF
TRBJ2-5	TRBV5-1	CASSGRETQYF
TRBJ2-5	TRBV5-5	CASSRGGMGQETQYF
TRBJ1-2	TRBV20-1	CSARRDRANYGYTF
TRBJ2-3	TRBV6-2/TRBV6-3	CASTATGDTQYF
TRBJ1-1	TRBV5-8	CASSLWNVGAANTEAFF
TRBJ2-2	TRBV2	CASRRSSGGAMSGELFF
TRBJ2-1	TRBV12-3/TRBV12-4	CASRSRLAGGYEQFF
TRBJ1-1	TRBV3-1	CASSHRTENTEAFF
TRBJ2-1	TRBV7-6	CASSLVSGASYNEQFF
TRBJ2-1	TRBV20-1	CSARDSQASYNEQFF
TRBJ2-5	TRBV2	CASSDPMGLAGTQYF
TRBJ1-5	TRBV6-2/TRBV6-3	CASTPWALRGNQPQHF
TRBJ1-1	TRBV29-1	CSVAAPNTEAFF
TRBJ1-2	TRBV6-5	CASSYSFGDGGYTF
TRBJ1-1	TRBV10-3	CAITGALDGVTEAFF
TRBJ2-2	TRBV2	CASSGGTNTGELFF
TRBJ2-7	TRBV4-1	CASSQVLRQGTRVEQYF
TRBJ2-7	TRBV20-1	CSANLEYEQYF